This T cell receptor beta chain was sequenced during a study of blood T cell repertoires in COVID-19. Study context: Spain, Italy and the United States supplied samples that represented acute and convalescent COVID-19. Sample material is recorded as cDNA or gDNA derived from T cells, B-cell-depleted T cells, or PBMCs.

CDR3 size: 14 residues. Losses at the gene ends were 7 bases for V and 9 bases for J; bases not matched to a gene: 13. In germline, CDR1 is SNHLY, CDR2 FYNNEI. The method was immunoSEQ multiplex PCR; TCRdb's version includes in-frame clones alone and lacks a portion of them. Here the sample spans about 190,000 clones, roughly 87% being singletons. The chain joins TRBV2 to TRBJ1-2; TRBD1 matches at 8 bases. Source material: peripheral blood. The sequence derives from a man in his 60s with active or convalescent COVID-19. The CDR3 loop reads CASTLDRAGRSYTF. CDR3 DNA: TGTGCCAGCACTTTGGACAGGGCGGGGAGGAGCTACACCTTC.